This record covers a single T cell receptor beta chain. Each gene name is a mouse one. With the read ending 1 residue before the CDR3 end, the germline J gene is used to fill in that end. The data derive from a study of tissue T cells after allogeneic stem cell transplantation. Stated time point: mouse harvest day 7 after allogeneic transplant. Each mouse received 10^7 T-cell-depleted marrow cells plus 10^6 splenic CD5+ T cells by tail vein. B6 (H2b) cells into BALB/c (H2d) mice; tissues taken at day 7 or 14. Sequencing of TCRbeta CDR3 at survey depth gave sequences and template counts. Sequencing was performed with immunoSEQ multiplex PCR; in TCRdb, only in-frame clones are kept and a portion is missing. The sample has some 6,300 clones; approximately 52% are singletons. The CDR3 totals 13 residues. The germline V gene encodes CDR1 SNHLY and CDR2 FYNGKV (reference sequence). V lost 4 bases, J lost 5 bases, and 2 bases stayed unmatched.

Sample: gut tissue. This sequence was found in a female BALB/c mouse given C57BL/6 T cells with graft-versus-host disease after an allogeneic hematopoietic cell transplant. The chain is built from TRBV3 and TRBJ2-3; 8 nucleotides align to TRBD1. CDR3 sequence: CASSSDREETLYF. The sequenced part of the CDR3 DNA is TGTGCCAGCAGCTCGGACAGGGAAGAAACGCTGTAT.